Listed here is a single T cell receptor (beta chain). This table comes from immunoSEQ multiplex PCR, and its TCRdb copy is limited to in-frame clones, with some not included. The top ten hold over 6.5% of the sample, which has about 200,000 clones, approximately 83% seen once. The sample originates from a study of blood T cell repertoires in COVID-19. At the level of the study: COVID-19 samples collected from the United States, Italy and Spain covered acute and convalescent phases.

Participant ages covered roughly 18 to 89 years across 25 or so US areas. Clinical history reported by participants formed the basis on which cohorts were assigned. Deletions cut 0 bases from V and 0 bases from J, with 15 bases between. The CDR3 sequence is 19 residues long. Germline V lookup: CDR1 MGHRA, CDR2 YSYEKL. This sequence was found in a man in his forties or fifties who had recovered from COVID-19. The chain has TRBV4-1 and TRBJ2-6; D is possibly TRBD1 (6 bases). The material sequenced was PBMCs or T cells enriched from blood (not recorded which). The CDR3 DNA is TGCGCCAGCAGCCAAGATCTTCAGGGGACAATCTCTGGGGCCAACGTCCTGACTTTC. This encodes CASSQDLQGTISGANVLTF.